The 24 T cell receptor beta chains below come from one sample, sequenced in a study of blood T cell repertoires in COVID-19. The assay was immunoSEQ multiplex PCR, and TCRdb's table has in-frame clones only and misses some. This sample has 180,000 or so clones, with 85% to 90% found just once. The specimen was peripheral blood. The receptors shown here come from a woman in her sixties or seventies with COVID-19, enrolled during active disease.

Comment on this clone: Compared with germline, one end of the junction differs, possibly owing to a read error. The rearrangement joins TRBV30 to TRBJ1-1, with a possible D match to TRBD1 (6 bases). The CDR3 is made up of 13 amino acids. Germline V lookup: CDR1 GTSNPN, CDR2 SVGIG (reference sequence). CDR3: CAGSGTLKTEAFF. The CDR3 nucleotides are TGTGCCGGATCCGGGACATTGAAGACTGAAGCTTTCTTT.

The gene calls are TRBV19 and TRBJ1-1, with D unresolved. CDR1 LNHDA and CDR2 SQIVND come from the germline V gene (reference sequence). V gave up 0 bases and J gave up 4 bases, with 6 bases separating them. There are 13 residues in the CDR3. CDR3 region: CASSIDAGTEAFF. DNA for the CDR3: TGTGCCAGTAGTATAGACGCGGGCACTGAAGCTTTCTTT.

The gene calls are TRBV28 and TRBJ2-7; D may be TRBD1 (6 bases). Germline CDR1 is MDHEN and CDR2 is SYDVKM. This CDR3 has 13 residues. The V gene lost 6 bases and the J gene lost 0 bases, with 9 bases spanning the gap. The CDR3 sequence: CASRTDSSYEQYF. CDR3 sequence (DNA): TGTGCCAGCAGAACGGACAGCTCCTACGAGCAGTACTTC.

This chain links TRBV30 with TRBJ1-2; D gene uncertain. With 0 bases removed from V and 7 bases from J, the gap between germline ends came to 12 bases. Germline loops: CDR1 GTSNPN, CDR2 SVGIG (reference sequence). There are 13 residues in the CDR3. CDR3 sequence (DNA): TGTGCCTGGAGTGTACTAGGTCTCACTGGCTACACCTTC. This sequence encodes CAWSVLGLTGYTF.

This sequence joins TRBV30 and TRBJ1-2; TRBD1 might be the D (6 bases). CDR1 GTSNPN and CDR2 SVGIG come from the germline V gene (reference sequence). The CDR3 has 15 amino acids. The V gene lost 4 bases and the J gene lost 3 bases, with 18 bases spanning the gap. Here the CDR3 reads CAWTRGVGAYYGYTF. The CDR3 coding sequence is TGTGCCTGGACCAGGGGTGTAGGGGCCTACTATGGCTACACCTTC.

Only a few counts were recorded for this clone. J is TRBJ1-5 and V is TRBV3-1 (or the pseudogene TRBV3-2); D unclear. Germline lookup yields CDR1 LGHDT and CDR2 YNNKEL (reference sequence). The V and J ends lost 1 base and 3 bases respectively, with 7 bases between them. The CDR3 contains 14 residues. CDR3 loop: CASSQGPYNQPQHF. As DNA, the CDR3 is TGTGCCAGCAGCCAAGGGCCTTACAATCAGCCCCAGCATTTT.

This clone has a single count. The chain combines TRBV7-9 with TRBJ2-7; possibly TRBD2 for D (6 bases). The CDR3 spans 15 residues. The germline V and J ends were trimmed by 0 bases and 4 bases, with 13 bases remaining between them. Germline assignment: CDR1 SEHNR and CDR2 FQNEAQ (reference sequence). The CDR3 DNA reads TGTGCCAGCAGCTTAGCGGCGGGACTCCGGTACGAGCAGTACTTC. Translated, it gives CASSLAAGLRYEQYF.

CDR3 region: CAKPTGATNTGELFF. The CDR3 bases are TGTGCCAAACCAACAGGGGCCACCAACACCGGGGAGCTGTTTTTT. The chain recombines TRBV27 with TRBJ2-2, with 7 bases lining up with TRBD1. Germline V gene sequence: CDR1 MNHEY, CDR2 SMNVEV (reference sequence). This CDR3 is 15 amino acids long. Germline trimming cut 10 bases from V and 2 bases from J; bases unmatched to any gene: 10.

This clone was counted a few times. The rearrangement uses TRBV5-5 and TRBJ2-5; TRBD2 matches at 11 bases. Germline CDR1 is SGHKS and CDR2 is YYEKEE (reference sequence). With 4 bases clipped from V and 4 bases from J, the junction kept 6 bases outside the gene matches. This CDR3 contains 15 residues. This CDR3 is CASSVVAGGRETQYF. CDR3 sequence (DNA): TGTGCCAGCAGCGTGGTAGCGGGAGGGCGAGAGACCCAGTACTTC.

The V call is TRBV11-2, the J call TRBJ2-5; 8 nucleotides align to TRBD2. J was trimmed by 4 bases and V by 2 bases; bases with no gene match: 6. Germline CDR1 SGHAT, CDR2 FQNNGV. The CDR3 has 15 residues. CDR3 residues: CASSLTRGGLETQYF. The CDR3 DNA sequence: TGTGCCAGCAGCTTAACCCGGGGGGGCCTAGAGACCCAGTACTTC.

The V and J genes are TRBV11-3 and TRBJ2-3; D might be TRBD2 (6 bases). Trimming pared 2 bases from V and 2 bases from J, leaving 14 bases between. Germline CDR1 SGHNT, CDR2 YENEEA. The CDR3 totals 16 residues. In DNA, the CDR3 is TGTGCCAGCAGCTTAAGCGGGTGGTGGGCCACAGATACGCAGTATTTT. Translating gives CASSLSGWWATDTQYF.

This clone appeared once. Other DNA sequences within the sample encode an identical CDR3. The V and J genes are TRBV18 and TRBJ2-7, with TRBD2 identical over 7 bases. Germline CDR1 is KGHSH and CDR2 is LQKENI. With V trimmed by 2 bases and J by 4 bases, 5 bases remained unmatched. The CDR3 consists of 14 residues. The CDR3 region has the DNA TGTGCCAGCTCACCAGGCGGGGGACCTTACGAGCAGTACTTC. This encodes CASSPGGGPYEQYF.

This clone has only a few counts. The chain joins TRBV7-2 to TRBJ2-7; D ambiguous. The V end was cut by 1 base, the J end by 1 base, with 11 bases between. This CDR3 is built from 15 residues. CDR1 and CDR2 from the germline V gene are SGHTA and FQGNSA. CDR3 in amino acids: CASSLDTRWSYEQYF. The CDR3 DNA sequence: TGTGCCAGCAGCTTAGACACCAGGTGGTCCTACGAGCAGTACTTC.

This clone appeared a single time. This chain links TRBV6-2 or TRBV6-3 with TRBJ1-1; 10 nucleotides line up with TRBD1. Germline loops: CDR1 MNHEY, CDR2 SVGEGT. The length of the CDR3 is 18 residues. With 5 bases clipped from V and 4 bases from J, the junction kept 16 bases outside the gene matches. The CDR3 sequence: CASSRSLGQGRVSTEAFF. For the CDR3, the DNA is TGTGCCAGCAGTCGGAGCTTGGGACAGGGGAGGGTCAGCACTGAAGCTTTCTTT.

This clone was counted once. V is TRBV5-1 and J is TRBJ1-2; 7 bases line up with TRBD1. The CDR3 consists of 17 residues. Trimming at V came to 0 bases and at J to 4 bases, leaving 12 bases not matched to a gene. The germline V gene has CDR1 SGHRS and CDR2 YFSETQ. The CDR3 DNA follows: TGCGCCAGCAGCTTGGGGTATGAGGGGGCGTTGGGCTATGGCTACACCTTC. Translated: CASSLGYEGALGYGYTF.

The chain is built from TRBV4-2 and TRBJ1-6; 11 positions match TRBD1. The CDR3 has 20 amino acids. The junction had 11 bases not matched to a gene; V was cut back by 4 bases and J by 0 bases. Germline V gene data show CDR1 as LGHNA and CDR2 as YNFKEQ. The CDR3: CASSPQPGQGASSYNSPLHF. DNA for the CDR3: TGTGCCAGCAGCCCACAACCAGGACAGGGGGCAAGCTCCTATAATTCACCCCTCCACTTT.

CDR3 amino acids: CASSVAGEEEAFF. The CDR3 DNA reads TGTGCCAGCAGTGTGGCGGGCGAAGAAGAAGCTTTCTTT. The chain combines TRBV28 with TRBJ1-1, with D uncertain. Trimming pared 5 bases from V and 8 bases from J, leaving 15 bases between. Germline loops: CDR1 MDHEN, CDR2 SYDVKM. This CDR3 spans 13 amino acids. The variable domain in full, with the rest retrieved from reference TRBV28 and TRBJ1-1, is DVKVTQSSRYLVKRTGEKVFLECVQDMDHENMFWYRQDPGLGLRLIYFSYDVKMKEKGDIPEGYSVSREKKERFSLILESASTNQTSMYLCASSVAGEEEAFFGQGTRLTVV.

This clone was recorded a few times. The chain employs TRBV6-5 and TRBJ2-7; 10 bases align to TRBD2. The CDR3 is 14 amino acids. From germline, CDR1 is MNHEY and CDR2 SVGAGI. The ends lost 5 bases at V and 5 bases at J; junction bases unmatched: 6. The CDR3 DNA sequence: TGTGCCAGCAGTCTAGGGACTAGCGTCGACGAGCAGTACTTC. As protein: CASSLGTSVDEQYF.

This clone was picked up a small number of times. The V gene is TRBV12-5, the J gene TRBJ1-1; maybe TRBD1 (6 bases). Trimming took 5 bases from V and 6 from J, leaving 16 bases between them. The V gene's germline CDR1 is LGHNT and CDR2 FRNRAP. This CDR3 is built from 14 residues. The DNA of the CDR3 is TGTGCTAGTGGTGGGGAAACAGGGTATGCTGAAGCTTTCTTT. This translates into CASGGETGYAEAFF.

The chain carries TRBV27 and TRBJ1-2; 9 bases map to TRBD1. The CDR3 spans 14 residues. The germline CDR1 and CDR2 sequences are MNHEY and SMNVEV (reference sequence). With 5 bases clipped from V and 5 bases from J, the junction kept 6 bases outside the gene matches. The DNA of the CDR3 is TGTGCCAGCAGTCTTCACAGGGGGCGTTATGGCTACACCTTC. The encoded protein is CASSLHRGRYGYTF.

The chain employs TRBV7-2 and TRBJ1-1, with TRBD1 matching over 9 bases. Germline V lookup: CDR1 SGHTA, CDR2 FQGNSA. CDR3 size: 15 residues. The ends lost 7 bases at V and 0 bases at J; junction bases unmatched: 6. As DNA, the CDR3 is TGTGCCAGCAAAGTACAGGGGGCGGTGAACACTGAAGCTTTCTTT. Its protein is CASKVQGAVNTEAFF.

The chain carries TRBV29-1 and TRBJ1-2; D is ambiguous. Trimming cost V 6 bases and J 2 bases, with 10 bases left between them. In germline, CDR1 is SQVTM, CDR2 ANQGSEA. The CDR3 length is 12 residues. The CDR3 spells CSVIGRNYGYTF. In DNA, the CDR3 is TGCAGCGTCATTGGGAGGAACTATGGCTACACCTTC.

This rearrangement joins TRBV7-2 to TRBJ1-1; no clear D gene. The CDR3 totals 14 residues. V lost 4 bases, J lost 0 bases, and 9 bases lay in between. Germline assignment: CDR1 SGHTA and CDR2 FQGNSA. CDR3 DNA: TGTGCCAGCAGCTACGTAGATTTGAACACTGAAGCTTTCTTT. The encoded protein is CASSYVDLNTEAFF.

Concerning this clone: Relative to the germline gene, one junction end is altered; a read error may explain this. V gene TRBV7-9 combines with J gene TRBJ1-4; the match to TRBD1 covers 7 bases. This CDR3 comprises 14 residues. The germline gives CDR1 SEHNR, CDR2 FQNEAQ (reference sequence). As DNA, the CDR3 is TGTGCCAGCAGTTTAGCGACAGGGTGGGGAAAACTGTTTTTT. Encoded protein: CASSLATGWGKLFF.